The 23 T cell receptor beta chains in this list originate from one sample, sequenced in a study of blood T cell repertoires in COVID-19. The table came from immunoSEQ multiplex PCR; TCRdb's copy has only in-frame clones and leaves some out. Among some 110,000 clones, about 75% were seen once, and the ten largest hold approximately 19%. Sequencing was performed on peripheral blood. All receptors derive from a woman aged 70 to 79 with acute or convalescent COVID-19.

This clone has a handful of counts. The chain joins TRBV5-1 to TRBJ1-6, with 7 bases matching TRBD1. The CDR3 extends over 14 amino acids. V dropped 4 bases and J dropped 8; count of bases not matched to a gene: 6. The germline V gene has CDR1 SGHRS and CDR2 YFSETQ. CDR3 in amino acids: CASSARQGDSPLHF. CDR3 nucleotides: TGCGCCAGCAGCGCAAGACAGGGCGATTCACCCCTCCACTTT.

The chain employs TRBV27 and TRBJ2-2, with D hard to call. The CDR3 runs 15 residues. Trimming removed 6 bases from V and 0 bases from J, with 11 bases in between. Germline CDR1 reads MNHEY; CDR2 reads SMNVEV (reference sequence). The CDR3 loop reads CASSLGYANTGELFF. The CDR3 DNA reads TGTGCCAGCAGCCTCGGGTACGCGAACACCGGGGAGCTGTTTTTT.

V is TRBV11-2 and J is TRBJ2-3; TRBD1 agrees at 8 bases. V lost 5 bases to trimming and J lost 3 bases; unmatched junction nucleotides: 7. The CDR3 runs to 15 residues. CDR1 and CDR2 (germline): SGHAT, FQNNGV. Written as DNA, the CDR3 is TGTGCCAGCAGCGGTGCAGGGGGCAGTACAGATACGCAGTATTTT. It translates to CASSGAGGSTDTQYF.

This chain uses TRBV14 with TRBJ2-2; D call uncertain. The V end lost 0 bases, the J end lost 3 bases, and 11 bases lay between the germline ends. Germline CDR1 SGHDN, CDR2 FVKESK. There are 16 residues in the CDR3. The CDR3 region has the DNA TGTGCCAGCAGCCAAGAACTCGCCAGGCACACCGGGGAGCTGTTTTTT. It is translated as CASSQELARHTGELFF.

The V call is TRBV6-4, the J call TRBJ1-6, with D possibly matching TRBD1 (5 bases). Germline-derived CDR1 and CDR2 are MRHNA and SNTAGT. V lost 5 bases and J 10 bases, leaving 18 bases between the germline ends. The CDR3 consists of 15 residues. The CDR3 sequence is CASSSEWTKGSPLHF. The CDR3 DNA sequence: TGTGCCAGCAGTTCGGAATGGACTAAGGGGTCACCCCTCCACTTT.

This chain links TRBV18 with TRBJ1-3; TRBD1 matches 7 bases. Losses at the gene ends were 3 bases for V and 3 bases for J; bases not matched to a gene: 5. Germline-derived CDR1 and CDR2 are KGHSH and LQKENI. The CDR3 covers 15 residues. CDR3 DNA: TGTGCCAGCTCACCGACCGGACAGGATGGAAACACCATATATTTT. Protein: CASSPTGQDGNTIYF. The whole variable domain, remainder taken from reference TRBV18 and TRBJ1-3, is NAGVMQNPRHLVRRRGQEARLRCSPMKGHSHVYWYRQLPEEGLKFMVYLQKENIIDESGMPKERFSAEFPKEGPSILRIQQVVRGDSAAYFCASSPTGQDGNTIYFGEGSWLTVV.

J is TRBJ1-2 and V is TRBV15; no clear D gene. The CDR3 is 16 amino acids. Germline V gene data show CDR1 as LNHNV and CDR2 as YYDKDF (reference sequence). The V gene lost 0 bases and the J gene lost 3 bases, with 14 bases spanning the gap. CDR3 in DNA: TGTGCCACCAGCAGAGATTACCAGGCCGCAGACTATGGCTACACCTTC. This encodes CATSRDYQAADYGYTF.

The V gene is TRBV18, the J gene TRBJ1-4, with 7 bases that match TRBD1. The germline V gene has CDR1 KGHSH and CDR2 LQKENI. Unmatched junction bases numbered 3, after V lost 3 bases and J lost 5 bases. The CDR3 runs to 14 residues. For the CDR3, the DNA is TGTGCCAGCTCACCGGACAGGAGGAATGAAAAACTGTTTTTT. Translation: CASSPDRRNEKLFF.

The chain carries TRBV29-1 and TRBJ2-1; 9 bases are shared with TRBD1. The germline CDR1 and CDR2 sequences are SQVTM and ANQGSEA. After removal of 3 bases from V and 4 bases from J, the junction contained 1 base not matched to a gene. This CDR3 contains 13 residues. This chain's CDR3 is CSVDGTGYNEQFF. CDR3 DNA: TGCAGCGTTGATGGGACAGGGTACAATGAGCAGTTCTTC.

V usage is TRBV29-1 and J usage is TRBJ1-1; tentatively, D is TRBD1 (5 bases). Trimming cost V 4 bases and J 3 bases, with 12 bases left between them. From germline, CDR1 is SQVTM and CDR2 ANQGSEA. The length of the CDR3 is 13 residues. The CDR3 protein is CSVARGGDTEAFF. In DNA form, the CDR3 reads TGCAGCGTTGCGCGGGGGGGGGACACTGAAGCTTTCTTT.

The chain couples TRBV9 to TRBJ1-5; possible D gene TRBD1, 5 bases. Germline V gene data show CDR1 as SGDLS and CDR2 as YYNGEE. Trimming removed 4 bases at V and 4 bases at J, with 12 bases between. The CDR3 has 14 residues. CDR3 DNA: TGTGCCAGCAGCCTGTGGGCAGGGAATCAGCCCCAGCATTTT. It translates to CASSLWAGNQPQHF.

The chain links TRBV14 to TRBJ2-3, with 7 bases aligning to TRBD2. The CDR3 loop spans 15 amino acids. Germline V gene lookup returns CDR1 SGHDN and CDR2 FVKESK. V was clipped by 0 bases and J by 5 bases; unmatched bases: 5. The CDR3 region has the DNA TGTGCCAGCAGCCAAGATCTAGCGGTGGGAGATACGCAGTATTTT. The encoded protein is CASSQDLAVGDTQYF.

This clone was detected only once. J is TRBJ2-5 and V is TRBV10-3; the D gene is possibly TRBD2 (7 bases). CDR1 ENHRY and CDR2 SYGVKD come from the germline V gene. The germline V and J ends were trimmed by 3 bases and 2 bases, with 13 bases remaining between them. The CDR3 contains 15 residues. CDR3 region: CAISDQGGGQETQYF. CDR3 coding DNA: TGTGCCATCAGTGATCAGGGAGGGGGACAAGAGACCCAGTACTTC.

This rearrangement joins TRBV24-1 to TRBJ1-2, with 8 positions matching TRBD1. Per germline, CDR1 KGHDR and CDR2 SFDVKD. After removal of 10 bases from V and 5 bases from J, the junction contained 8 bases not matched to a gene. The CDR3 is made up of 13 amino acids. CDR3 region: CATRGQENYGYTF. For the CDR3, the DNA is TGTGCCACAAGGGGACAGGAGAATTATGGCTACACCTTC.

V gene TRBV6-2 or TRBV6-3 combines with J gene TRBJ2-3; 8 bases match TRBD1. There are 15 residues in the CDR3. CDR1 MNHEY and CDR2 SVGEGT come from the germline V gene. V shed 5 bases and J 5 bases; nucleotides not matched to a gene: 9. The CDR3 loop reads CASSPGGAAGDTQYF. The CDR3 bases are TGTGCCAGCAGTCCAGGGGGCGCGGCTGGAGATACGCAGTATTTT.

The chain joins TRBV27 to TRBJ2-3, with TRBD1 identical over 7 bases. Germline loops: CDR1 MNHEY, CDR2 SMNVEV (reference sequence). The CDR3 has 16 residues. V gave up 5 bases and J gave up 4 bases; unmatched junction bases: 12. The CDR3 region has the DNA TGTGCCAGCAGTGACGAGGACAGGAGAGACGCAGATACGCAGTATTTT. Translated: CASSDEDRRDADTQYF.

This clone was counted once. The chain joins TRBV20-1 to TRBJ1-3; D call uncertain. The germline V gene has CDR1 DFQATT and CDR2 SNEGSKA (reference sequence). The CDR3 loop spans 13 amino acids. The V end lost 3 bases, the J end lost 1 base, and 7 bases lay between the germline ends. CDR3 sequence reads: CSASGESGNTIYF. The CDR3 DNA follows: TGCAGTGCTAGTGGGGAGTCTGGAAACACCATATATTTT.

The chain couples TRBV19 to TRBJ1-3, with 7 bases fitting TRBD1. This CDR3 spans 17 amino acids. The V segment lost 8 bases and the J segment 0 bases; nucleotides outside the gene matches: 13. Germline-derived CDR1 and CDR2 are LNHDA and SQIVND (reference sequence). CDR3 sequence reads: CASGRPGQTPSGNTIYF. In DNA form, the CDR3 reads TGTGCCAGTGGACGACCGGGACAGACTCCCTCTGGAAACACCATATATTTT. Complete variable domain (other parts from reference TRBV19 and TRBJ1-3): DGGITQSPKYLFRKEGQNVTLSCEQNLNHDAMYWYRQDPGQGLRLIYYSQIVNDFQKGDIAEGYSVSREKKESFPLTVTSAQKNPTAFYLCASGRPGQTPSGNTIYFGEGSWLTVV.

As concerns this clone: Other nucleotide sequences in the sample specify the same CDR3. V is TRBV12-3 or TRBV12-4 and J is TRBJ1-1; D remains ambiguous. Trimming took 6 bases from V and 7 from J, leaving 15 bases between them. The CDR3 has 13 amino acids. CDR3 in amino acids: CASSPPGGFEAFF. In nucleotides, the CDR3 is TGTGCCAGCAGCCCCCCGGGAGGTTTTGAAGCTTTCTTT.

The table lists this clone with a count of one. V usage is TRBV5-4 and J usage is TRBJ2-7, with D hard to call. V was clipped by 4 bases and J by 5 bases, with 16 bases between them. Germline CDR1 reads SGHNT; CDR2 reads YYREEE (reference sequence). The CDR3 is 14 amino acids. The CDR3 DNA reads TGTGCCAGCAGCGCTGCGTGGGCCGTCCACGAGCAGTACTTC. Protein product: CASSAAWAVHEQYF.

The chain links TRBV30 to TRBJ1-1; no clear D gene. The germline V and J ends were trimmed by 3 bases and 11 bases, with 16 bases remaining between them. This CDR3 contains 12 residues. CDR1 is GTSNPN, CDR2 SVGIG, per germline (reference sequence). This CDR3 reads CAWSYSPRRAFF. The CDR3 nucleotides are TGTGCCTGGAGCTACAGTCCCCGCAGGGCTTTCTTT.

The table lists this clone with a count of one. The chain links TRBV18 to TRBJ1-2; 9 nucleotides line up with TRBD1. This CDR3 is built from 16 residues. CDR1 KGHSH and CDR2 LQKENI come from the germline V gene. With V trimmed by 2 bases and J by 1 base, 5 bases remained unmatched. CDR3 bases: TGTGCCAGCTCACCAGTTCCGGGACAGGGTAACTATGGCTACACCTTC. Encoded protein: CASSPVPGQGNYGYTF.

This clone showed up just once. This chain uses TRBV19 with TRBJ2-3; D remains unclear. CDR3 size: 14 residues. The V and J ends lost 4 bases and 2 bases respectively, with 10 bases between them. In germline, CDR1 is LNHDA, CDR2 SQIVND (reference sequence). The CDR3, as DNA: TGTGCCAGTAGTAACCCCGGTACCACAGATACGCAGTATTTT. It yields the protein CASSNPGTTDTQYF.